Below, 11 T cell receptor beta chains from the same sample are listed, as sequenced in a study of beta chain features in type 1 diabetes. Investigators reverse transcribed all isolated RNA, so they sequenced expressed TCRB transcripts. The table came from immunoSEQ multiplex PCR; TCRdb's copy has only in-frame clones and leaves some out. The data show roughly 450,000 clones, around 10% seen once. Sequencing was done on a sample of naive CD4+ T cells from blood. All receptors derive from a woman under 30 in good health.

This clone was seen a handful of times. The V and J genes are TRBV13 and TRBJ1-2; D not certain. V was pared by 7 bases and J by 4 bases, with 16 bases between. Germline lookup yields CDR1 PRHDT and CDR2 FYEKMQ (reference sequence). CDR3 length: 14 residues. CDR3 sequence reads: CASTSTRTVYGYTF. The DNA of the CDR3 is TGTGCCAGCACATCCACCCGAACCGTCTATGGCTACACCTTC. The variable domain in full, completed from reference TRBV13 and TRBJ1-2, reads AAGVIQSPRHLIKEKRETATLKCYPIPRHDTVYWYQQGPGQDPQFLISFYEKMQSDKGSIPDRFSAQQFSDYHSELNMSSLELGDSALYFCASTSTRTVYGYTFGSGTRLTVV.

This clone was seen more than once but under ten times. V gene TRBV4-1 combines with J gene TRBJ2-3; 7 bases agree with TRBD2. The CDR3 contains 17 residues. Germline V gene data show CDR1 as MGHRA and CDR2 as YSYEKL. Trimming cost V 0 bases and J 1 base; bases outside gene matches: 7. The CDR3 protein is CASSQDMSGTGTDTQYF. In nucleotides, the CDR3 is TGCGCCAGCAGCCAAGATATGAGCGGGACGGGCACAGATACGCAGTATTTT.

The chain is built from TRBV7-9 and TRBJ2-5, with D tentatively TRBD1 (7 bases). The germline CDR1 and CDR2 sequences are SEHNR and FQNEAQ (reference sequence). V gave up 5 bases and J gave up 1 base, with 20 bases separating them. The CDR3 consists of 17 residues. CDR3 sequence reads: CASSPRGASSLQETQYF. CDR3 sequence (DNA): TGTGCCAGCAGCCCCAGGGGGGCTAGCTCTCTCCAAGAGACCCAGTACTTC.

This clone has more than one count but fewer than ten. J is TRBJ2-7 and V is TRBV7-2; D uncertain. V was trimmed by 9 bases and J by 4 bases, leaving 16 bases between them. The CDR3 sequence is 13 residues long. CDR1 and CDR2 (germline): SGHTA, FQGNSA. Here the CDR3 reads CASSGAASYEQYF. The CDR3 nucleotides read TGTGCCAGTTCAGGAGCTGCGTCGTACGAGCAGTACTTC.

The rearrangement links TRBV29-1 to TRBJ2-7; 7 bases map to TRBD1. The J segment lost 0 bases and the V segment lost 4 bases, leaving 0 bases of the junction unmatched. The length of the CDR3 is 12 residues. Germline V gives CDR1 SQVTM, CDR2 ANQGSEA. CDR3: CSVGQGSYEQYF. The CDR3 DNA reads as TGCAGCGTTGGACAGGGCTCCTACGAGCAGTACTTC.

CDR3 region: CASSLMGSPLHF. CDR3 coding DNA: TGTGCCAGCAGCTTAATGGGATCACCCCTCCACTTT. The genes are TRBV7-9 and TRBJ1-6; D not certain. The V and J ends lost 2 bases and 10 bases respectively, with 6 bases between them. The germline gives CDR1 SEHNR, CDR2 FQNEAQ (reference sequence). The length of the CDR3 is 12 residues.

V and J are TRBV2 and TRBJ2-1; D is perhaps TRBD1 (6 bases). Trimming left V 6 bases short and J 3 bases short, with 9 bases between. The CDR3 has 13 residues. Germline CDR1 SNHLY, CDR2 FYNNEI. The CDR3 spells CASRTGSYNEQFF. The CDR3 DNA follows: TGTGCCAGCAGGACAGGTAGCTACAATGAGCAGTTCTTC.

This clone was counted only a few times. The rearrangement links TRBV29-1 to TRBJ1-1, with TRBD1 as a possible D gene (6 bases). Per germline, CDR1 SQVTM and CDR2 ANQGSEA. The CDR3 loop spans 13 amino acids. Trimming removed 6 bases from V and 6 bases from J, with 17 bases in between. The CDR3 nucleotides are TGCAGCGTGCTACAGGGAGGTATTCCTGAAGCTTTCTTT. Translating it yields CSVLQGGIPEAFF.

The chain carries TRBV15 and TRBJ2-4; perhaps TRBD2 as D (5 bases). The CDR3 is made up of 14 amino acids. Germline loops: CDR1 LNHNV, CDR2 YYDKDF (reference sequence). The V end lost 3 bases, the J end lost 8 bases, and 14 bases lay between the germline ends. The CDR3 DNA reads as TGTGCCACCAGCAGGGGAGATAGGTCGGACATTCAGTACTTC. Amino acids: CATSRGDRSDIQYF.

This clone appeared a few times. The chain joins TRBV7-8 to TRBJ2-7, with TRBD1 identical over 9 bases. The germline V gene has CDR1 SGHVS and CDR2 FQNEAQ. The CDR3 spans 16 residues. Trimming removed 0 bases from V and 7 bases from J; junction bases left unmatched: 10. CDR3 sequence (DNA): TGTGCCAGCAGCTTAGCCGGGACAGGGTTTTGGGGTGAGCAGTACTTC. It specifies CASSLAGTGFWGEQYF.

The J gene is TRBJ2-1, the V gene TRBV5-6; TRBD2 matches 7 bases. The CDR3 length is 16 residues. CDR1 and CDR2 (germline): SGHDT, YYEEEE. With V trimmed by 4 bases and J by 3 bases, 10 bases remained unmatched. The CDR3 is CASSPLLGGSYNEQFF. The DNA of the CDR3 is TGTGCCAGCAGCCCGCTCCTGGGCGGGAGCTACAATGAGCAGTTCTTC.